This record looks at one T cell receptor beta chain sequence and its context. TCRdb passed the 5' RACE reads through MiXCR, listing each CDR3 protein once. The table records under 300,000 distinct CDR3 sequences, 10% to 15% of them present only once. Germline V gives CDR1 GTSNPN, CDR2 SVGIG (reference sequence). The V and J ends lost 3 bases and 2 bases respectively, with 16 bases between them. The CDR3 loop spans 15 amino acids. This sample was included in a study of identical twins. The sample also formed part of further work on yellow fever vaccine responses in identical twins.

Sequences were obtained from memory (CD45RO+) T cells sorted from blood. The chain combines TRBV30 with TRBJ2-5; tentatively, D is TRBD1 (6 bases). This clonotype originated in a woman aged 18-29 years in good health. The CDR3 loop reads CAWSAGTWLQETQYF. In nucleotides, the CDR3 is TGTGCCTGGAGCGCCGGGACATGGCTACAAGAGACCCAGTACTTC.